This TCR beta chain was profiled in a study of cytomegalovirus exposure and HLA in healthy donors. Study overall: Across about 400 genotyped donors, approximately 80% landed in the Caucasian-associated ancestry cluster.

Germline CDR1 is SQVTM and CDR2 is ANQGSEA. This CDR3 is 18 amino acids long. The V gene end was trimmed by 6 bases and the J gene end by 0 bases; junction bases not matched to a gene: 10. About this clone: The antigen remains undetermined.

Broader study findings: More clonal expansion characterized HLA-associated TCR beta chains than equally common others in a later analysis. At a 0.05 false discovery rate, a later analysis found approximately 17,000 TCR beta sequences to be associated with HLA alleles. The authors judged a highly shared variant cluster likely a sequencing artifact.

The PCR used 60 Vbeta and 13 Jbeta primers. Produced via immunoSEQ multiplex PCR; TCRdb's table is partial and in-frame only. The profile covers about 140,000 clones, with roughly 71% appearing a single time and 1.1% to 1.5% taken by the ten largest. The sequenced sample was PBMCs. V is TRBV29-1 and J is TRBJ2-1, with 14 bases identical to TRBD2. The TCR was taken from a woman in her 40s in good health and CMV-seronegative. CDR3 coding DNA: TGCAGCGTGCCGGGACTAGCGGGGGTCGGAGGCTCCTACAATGAGCAGTTCTTC. Translated, it gives CSVPGLAGVGGSYNEQFF.